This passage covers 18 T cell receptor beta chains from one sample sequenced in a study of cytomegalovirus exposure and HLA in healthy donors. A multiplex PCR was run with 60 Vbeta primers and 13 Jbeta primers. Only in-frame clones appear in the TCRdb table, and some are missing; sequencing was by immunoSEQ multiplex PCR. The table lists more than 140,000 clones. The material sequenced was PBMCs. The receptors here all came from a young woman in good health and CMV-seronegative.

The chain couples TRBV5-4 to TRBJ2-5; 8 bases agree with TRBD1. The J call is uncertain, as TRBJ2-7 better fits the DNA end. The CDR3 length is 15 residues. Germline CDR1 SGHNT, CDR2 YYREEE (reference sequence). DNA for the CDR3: TGTGCCAGCAGCTTTAAACAGGGGGTGAGGTACGAGCAGTACTTC. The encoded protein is CASSFKQGVRYEQYF.

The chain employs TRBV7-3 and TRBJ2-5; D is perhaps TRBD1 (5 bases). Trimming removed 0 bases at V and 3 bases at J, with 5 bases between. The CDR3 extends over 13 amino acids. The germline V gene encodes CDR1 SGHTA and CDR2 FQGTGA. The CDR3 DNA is TGTGCCAGCAGCTTAACACAGGAAGAGACCCAGTACTTC. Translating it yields CASSLTQEETQYF.

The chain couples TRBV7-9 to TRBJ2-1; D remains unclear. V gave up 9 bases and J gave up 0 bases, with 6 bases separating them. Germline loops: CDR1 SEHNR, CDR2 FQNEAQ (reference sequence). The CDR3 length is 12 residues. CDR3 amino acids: CASKSSYNEQFF. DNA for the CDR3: TGTGCCAGTAAGAGCTCCTACAATGAGCAGTTCTTC.

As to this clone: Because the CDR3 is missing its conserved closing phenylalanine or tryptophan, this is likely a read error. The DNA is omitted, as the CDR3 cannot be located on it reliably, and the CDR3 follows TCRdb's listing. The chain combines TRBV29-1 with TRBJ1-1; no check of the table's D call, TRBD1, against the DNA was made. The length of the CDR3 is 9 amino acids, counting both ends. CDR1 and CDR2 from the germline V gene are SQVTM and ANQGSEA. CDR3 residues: CSGRQGVFE.

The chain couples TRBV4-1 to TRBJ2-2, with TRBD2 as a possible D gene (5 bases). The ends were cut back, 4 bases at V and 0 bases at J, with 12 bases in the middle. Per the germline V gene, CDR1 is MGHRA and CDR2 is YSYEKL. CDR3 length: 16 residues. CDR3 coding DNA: TGCGCCAGCAGCCCCCGGACTCAAACGAACACCGGGGAGCTGTTTTTT. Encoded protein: CASSPRTQTNTGELFF.

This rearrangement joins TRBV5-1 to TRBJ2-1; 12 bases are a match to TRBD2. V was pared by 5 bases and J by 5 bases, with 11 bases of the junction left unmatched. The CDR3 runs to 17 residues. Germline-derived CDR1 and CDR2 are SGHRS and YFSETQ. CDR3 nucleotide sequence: TGCGCCAGCAGGCGGCTAGCGGGAGGGACTTCAAACAATGAGCAGTTCTTC. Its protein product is CASRRLAGGTSNNEQFF.

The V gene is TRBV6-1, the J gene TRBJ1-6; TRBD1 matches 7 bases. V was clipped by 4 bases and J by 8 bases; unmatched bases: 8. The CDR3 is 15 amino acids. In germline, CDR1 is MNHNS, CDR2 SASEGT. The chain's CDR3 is CASSVAGTVHSPLHF. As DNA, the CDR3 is TGTGCCAGCAGTGTTGCCGGGACAGTCCATTCACCCCTCCACTTT.

The DNA of the CDR3 is TGTGCCAGCTCACCACCGAACAGGGCAAGGAACACCGGGGAGCTGTTTTTT. This translates into CASSPPNRARNTGELFF. The rearrangement uses TRBV18 and TRBJ2-2, with a weak D call TRBD1 (6 bases). The V end lost 0 bases, the J end lost 1 base, and 12 bases lay between the germline ends. Germline-derived CDR1 and CDR2 are KGHSH and LQKENI. CDR3 length: 17 amino acids.

The CDR3 DNA follows: TGTGCCAGCAGCTTGTACCCCCCGGGGTCCCTCACAGATACGCAGTATTTT. Translated, it gives CASSLYPPGSLTDTQYF. The chain links TRBV5-6 to TRBJ2-3; D is possibly TRBD2 (5 bases). V was pared by 1 base and J by 2 bases, with 17 bases between. The CDR3 covers 17 residues. Germline assignment: CDR1 SGHDT and CDR2 YYEEEE.

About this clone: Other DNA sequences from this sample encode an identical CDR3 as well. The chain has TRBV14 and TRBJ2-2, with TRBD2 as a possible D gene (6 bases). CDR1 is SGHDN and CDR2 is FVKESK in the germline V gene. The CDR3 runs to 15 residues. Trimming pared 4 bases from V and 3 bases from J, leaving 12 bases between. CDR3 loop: CASSRIAVDTGELFF. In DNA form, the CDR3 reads TGTGCCAGCAGCCGAATAGCGGTAGACACCGGGGAGCTGTTTTTT.

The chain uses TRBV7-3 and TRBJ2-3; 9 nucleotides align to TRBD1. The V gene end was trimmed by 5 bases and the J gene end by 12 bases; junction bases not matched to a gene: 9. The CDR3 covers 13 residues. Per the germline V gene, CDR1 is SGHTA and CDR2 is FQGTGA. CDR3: CASSLTGTGSQYF. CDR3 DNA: TGTGCCAGCAGCCTCACCGGGACAGGGTCTCAGTATTTT. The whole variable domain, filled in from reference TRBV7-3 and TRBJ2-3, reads GAGVSQTPSNKVTEKGKYVELRCDPISGHTALYWYRQSLGQGPEFLIYFQGTGAADDSGLPNDRFFAVRPEGSVSTLKIQRTERGDSAVYLCASSLTGTGSQYFGPGTRLTVL.

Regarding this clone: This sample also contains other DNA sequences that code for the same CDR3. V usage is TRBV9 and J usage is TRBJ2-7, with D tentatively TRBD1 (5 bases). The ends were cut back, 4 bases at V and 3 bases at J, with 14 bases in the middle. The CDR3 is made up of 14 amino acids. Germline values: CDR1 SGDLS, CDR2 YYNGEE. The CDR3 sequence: CASSPRVGNYEQYF. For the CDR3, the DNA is TGTGCCAGCAGCCCCAGGGTGGGGAACTACGAGCAGTACTTC.

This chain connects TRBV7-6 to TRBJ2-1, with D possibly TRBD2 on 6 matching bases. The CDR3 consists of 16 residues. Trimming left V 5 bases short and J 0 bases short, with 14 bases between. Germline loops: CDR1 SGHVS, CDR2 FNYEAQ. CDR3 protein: CASSTIAVSSYNEQFF. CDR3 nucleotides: TGTGCCAGCAGCACCATAGCGGTGAGCTCCTACAATGAGCAGTTCTTC.

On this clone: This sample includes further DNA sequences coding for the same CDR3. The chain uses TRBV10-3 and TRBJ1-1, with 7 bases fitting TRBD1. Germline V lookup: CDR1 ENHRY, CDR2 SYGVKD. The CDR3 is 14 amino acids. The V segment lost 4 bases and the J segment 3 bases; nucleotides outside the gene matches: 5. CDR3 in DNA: TGTGCCATCAGTGGAGGGGGCGCGGACACTGAAGCTTTCTTT. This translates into CAISGGGADTEAFF.

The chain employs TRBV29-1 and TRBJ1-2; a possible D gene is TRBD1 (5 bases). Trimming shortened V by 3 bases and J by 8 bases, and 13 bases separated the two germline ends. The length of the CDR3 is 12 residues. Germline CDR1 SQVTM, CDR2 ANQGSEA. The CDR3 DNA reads TGCAGCGTTGATGGCAGGGCTGGCGGCTACACCTTC. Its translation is CSVDGRAGGYTF.

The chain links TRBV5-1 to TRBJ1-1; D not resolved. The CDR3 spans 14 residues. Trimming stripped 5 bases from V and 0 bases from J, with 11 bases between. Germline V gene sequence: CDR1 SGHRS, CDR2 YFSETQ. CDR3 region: CASRIELMNTEAFF. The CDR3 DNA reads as TGCGCCAGCAGGATCGAGTTAATGAACACTGAAGCTTTCTTT.

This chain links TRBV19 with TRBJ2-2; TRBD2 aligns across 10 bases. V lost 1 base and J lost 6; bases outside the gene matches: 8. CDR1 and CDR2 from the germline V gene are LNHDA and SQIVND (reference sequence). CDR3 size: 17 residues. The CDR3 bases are TGTGCCAGTAGTATAGTTCGGCCTAGCGGGAGATCCGGGGAGCTGTTTTTT. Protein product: CASSIVRPSGRSGELFF.

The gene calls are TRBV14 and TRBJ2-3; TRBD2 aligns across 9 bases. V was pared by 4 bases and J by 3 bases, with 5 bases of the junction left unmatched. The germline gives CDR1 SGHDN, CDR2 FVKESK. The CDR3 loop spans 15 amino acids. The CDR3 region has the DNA TGTGCCAGCAGCCCTTTGGCGGGAGGGACAGATACGCAGTATTTT. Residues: CASSPLAGGTDTQYF.